Presented here are 30 T cell receptor beta chains from one specimen sequenced in a study of blood T cell repertoires in COVID-19. Clones were read by immunoSEQ multiplex PCR, and TCRdb kept only the in-frame ones, dropping some. Counted here are about 160,000 clones, roughly 90% occurring once; the ten biggest clones make up approximately 3%. Sequenced input: peripheral blood. These receptors originate from a man aged 60-69 years with acute or convalescent COVID-19.

The V gene is TRBV5-1, the J gene TRBJ2-4; 9 bases line up with TRBD1. The ends lost 0 bases at V and 2 bases at J; junction bases unmatched: 9. Per the germline V gene, CDR1 is SGHRS and CDR2 is YFSETQ. This CDR3 is 18 amino acids long. The CDR3 spells CASSLGSAGQGTKNIQYF. The CDR3 region has the DNA TGCGCCAGCAGCTTGGGTTCGGCGGGACAGGGAACCAAAAACATTCAGTACTTC. The complete variable domain, with remaining parts taken from reference TRBV5-1 and TRBJ2-4, reads KAGVTQTPRYLIKTRGQQVTLSCSPISGHRSVSWYQQTPGQGLQFLFEYFSETQRNKGNFPGRFSGRQFSNSRSEMNVSTLELGDSALYLCASSLGSAGQGTKNIQYFGAGTRLSVL.

The chain carries TRBV18 and TRBJ1-2, with TRBD1 matching over 9 bases. This CDR3 spans 17 amino acids. CDR1 KGHSH and CDR2 LQKENI come from the germline V gene. The trim removed 2 bases at V and 3 bases at J, leaving 10 bases unmatched. As DNA, the CDR3 is TGTGCCAGCTCACCAGATGTACAGGGGGCTTGGGACTATGGCTACACCTTC. Amino acid sequence: CASSPDVQGAWDYGYTF.

The chain employs TRBV5-1 and TRBJ2-2; 7 bases are shared with TRBD2. Germline V CDR1 and CDR2: SGHRS, YFSETQ. V shed 6 bases and J 6 bases; nucleotides not matched to a gene: 8. The CDR3 covers 14 residues. CDR3 nucleotides: TGCGCCAGCACCCTAGCGGAATCTCCCGGGGAGCTGTTTTTT. Residues: CASTLAESPGELFF.

The chain combines TRBV24-1 with TRBJ2-3; 7 nucleotides align to TRBD1. The J segment lost 4 bases and the V segment lost 2 bases, leaving 5 bases of the junction unmatched. Germline CDR1 and CDR2: KGHDR and SFDVKD. The CDR3 sequence is 15 residues long. CDR3 coding DNA: TGTGCCACCAGTGATTCTAGACAGGGTGCAGATACGCAGTATTTT. Translated, it gives CATSDSRQGADTQYF.

In its sample, this clone was seen a few times. The J gene is TRBJ1-2, the V gene TRBV20-1; D gene ambiguous. The CDR3 has 11 amino acids. Germline-derived CDR1 and CDR2 are DFQATT and SNEGSKA (reference sequence). Trimming removed 3 bases from V and 4 bases from J, with 6 bases in between. CDR3 amino acids: CSASSPYGYTF. CDR3 sequence (DNA): TGCAGTGCTAGTTCTCCCTATGGCTACACCTTC.

The rearrangement joins TRBV7-8 to TRBJ1-5; D gene ambiguous. Trimming removed 4 bases at V and 5 bases at J, with 9 bases between. Germline CDR1 is SGHVS and CDR2 is FQNEAQ. The length of the CDR3 is 13 residues. Written as DNA, the CDR3 is TGTGCCAGCAGCTCTAGAGGCGATCAGCCCCAGCATTTT. This translates into CASSSRGDQPQHF.

The chain recombines TRBV27 with TRBJ1-2; TRBD1 matches 9 bases. The V gene's germline CDR1 is MNHEY and CDR2 SMNVEV (reference sequence). The CDR3 length is 17 residues. V lost 5 bases to trimming and J lost 0 bases; unmatched junction nucleotides: 10. CDR3 sequence (DNA): TGTGCCAGCAGTCCCCGGGACAGGGACCTCTCTAACTATGGCTACACCTTC. Translated, it gives CASSPRDRDLSNYGYTF.

The rearrangement links TRBV6-6 to TRBJ2-2; D possibly corresponds to TRBD2 (7 bases). V was pared by 1 base and J by 4 bases, with 13 bases between. Per the germline V gene, CDR1 is MNHNY and CDR2 is SVGAGI (reference sequence). The CDR3 runs 16 residues. The CDR3 here is CASSYLGGGPTGELFF. Written as DNA, the CDR3 is TGTGCCAGCAGTTACTTGGGGGGGGGCCCCACCGGGGAGCTGTTTTTT.

The chain recombines TRBV10-2 with TRBJ1-1, with 7 positions matching TRBD1. V dropped 6 bases and J dropped 1; count of bases not matched to a gene: 8. In germline, CDR1 is WSHSY, CDR2 SAAADI. The CDR3 consists of 15 residues. CDR3 loop: CASRLTGRENTEAFF. CDR3 DNA sequence: TGCGCCAGCAGGCTGACAGGGCGGGAGAACACTGAAGCTTTCTTT.

The V and J genes are TRBV5-1 and TRBJ2-7; 7 bases are shared with TRBD1. This CDR3 spans 14 amino acids. Germline loops: CDR1 SGHRS, CDR2 YFSETQ. The V segment lost 4 bases and the J segment 3 bases; nucleotides outside the gene matches: 7. CDR3 residues: CASSPSGQVYEQYF. CDR3 coding DNA: TGCGCCAGCAGCCCCTCCGGACAGGTCTACGAGCAGTACTTC. Drawing the rest from reference TRBV5-1 and TRBJ2-7, the complete variable domain is KAGVTQTPRYLIKTRGQQVTLSCSPISGHRSVSWYQQTPGQGLQFLFEYFSETQRNKGNFPGRFSGRQFSNSRSEMNVSTLELGDSALYLCASSPSGQVYEQYFGPGTRLTVT.

This chain uses TRBV6-2 or TRBV6-3 with TRBJ1-3; no reliable D call. CDR1 MNHEY and CDR2 SVGEGT come from the germline V gene. Trimming shortened V by 8 bases and J by 0 bases, and 17 bases separated the two germline ends. This CDR3 is 16 amino acids long. Here the CDR3 reads CASGPNREISGNTIYF. CDR3 DNA: TGTGCCAGCGGCCCCAATCGGGAAATCTCTGGAAACACCATATATTTT.

This clone was seen a few times. This chain uses TRBV30 with TRBJ1-2; 7 positions match TRBD1. The CDR3 runs 14 residues. V trimming: 2 bases; J trimming: 6 bases; junction bases outside the gene matches: 9. The germline CDR1 and CDR2 sequences are GTSNPN and SVGIG (reference sequence). In DNA, the CDR3 is TGTGCCTGGAGTAAAGTGTCAGGGGGAAATGGCTACACCTTC. Translation: CAWSKVSGGNGYTF.

The V gene is TRBV18, the J gene TRBJ1-6; no firm D call. Trimming cost V 3 bases and J 5 bases, with 8 bases left between them. Germline CDR1 KGHSH, CDR2 LQKENI. The CDR3 runs to 14 residues. CDR3 region: CASSPGLNNSPLHF. CDR3 sequence (DNA): TGTGCCAGCTCACCGGGCCTGAATAATTCACCCCTCCACTTT.

The chain is built from TRBV7-2 and TRBJ2-2, with 9 bases fitting TRBD1. CDR1 is SGHTA and CDR2 is FQGNSA in the germline V gene. The ends lost 5 bases at V and 7 bases at J; junction bases unmatched: 8. The CDR3 spans 15 residues. CDR3 DNA: TGTGCCAGCAGCATAAGGACAGGGGATGGCGGGGAGCTGTTTTTT. Encoded protein: CASSIRTGDGGELFF.

This rearrangement joins TRBV7-9 to TRBJ2-3; TRBD1 aligns across 12 bases. Germline CDR1 SEHNR, CDR2 FQNEAQ (reference sequence). Trimming cost V 4 bases and J 5 bases; bases outside gene matches: 10. The CDR3 is made up of 17 amino acids. The CDR3 region is CASSWSGTGGVGDTQYF. The CDR3 DNA reads as TGTGCCAGCAGCTGGTCCGGGACAGGGGGCGTTGGAGATACGCAGTATTTT.

The CDR3 DNA is TGTGCCAGTAGTAGCGGGAGGGTAATTGAAAAACTGTTTTTT. Its translation is CASSSGRVIEKLFF. The chain has TRBV19 and TRBJ1-4; D gene ambiguous. Germline CDR1 reads LNHDA; CDR2 reads SQIVND (reference sequence). V lost 4 bases and J lost 7, with 13 bases in between. This CDR3 contains 14 residues.

This clone was found once. The chain recombines TRBV5-1 with TRBJ1-4; D is possibly TRBD1 (5 bases). Germline CDR1 reads SGHRS; CDR2 reads YFSETQ. With 6 bases removed from V and 0 bases from J, the gap between germline ends came to 12 bases. CDR3 length equals 15 residues. The CDR3 DNA is TGCGCCAGCACCCCAGGGCATGCAACTAATGAAAAACTGTTTTTT. Translated: CASTPGHATNEKLFF.

The chain joins TRBV6-4 to TRBJ1-5; 7 bases match TRBD1. Germline V lookup: CDR1 MRHNA, CDR2 SNTAGT. J gave up 0 bases and V 7 bases, and 15 bases lay outside the gene matches. CDR3 length: 18 amino acids. The CDR3 DNA follows: TGTGCCAGCACCCCGGACAGGTATGTTCTCTGTAGCAATCAGCCCCAGCATTTT. Amino acids: CASTPDRYVLCSNQPQHF.

The CDR3 DNA sequence: TGTGCCAGAAGGGACAGCCGAGGGGAGGAAAAACTGTTTTTT. Its translation is CARRDSRGEEKLFF. The V and J genes are TRBV6-5 and TRBJ1-4; 7 bases fit TRBD1. The germline V gene has CDR1 MNHEY and CDR2 SVGAGI. V lost 9 bases and J lost 8; bases outside the gene matches: 12. This CDR3 contains 14 residues.

J is TRBJ2-1 and V is TRBV2; tentative D call: TRBD2 (6 bases). Germline V lookup: CDR1 SNHLY, CDR2 FYNNEI. V gave up 6 bases and J gave up 9 bases, with 9 bases separating them. The CDR3 is made up of 11 amino acids. The CDR3 DNA reads as TGTGCCAGCAGGGGGACTGTTGAGCAGTTCTTC. It is translated as CASRGTVEQFF.

The chain links TRBV5-1 to TRBJ2-7, with TRBD1 matching over 12 bases. Germline V lookup: CDR1 SGHRS, CDR2 YFSETQ. Trimming cost V 3 bases and J 6 bases; bases outside gene matches: 10. The CDR3 loop spans 16 amino acids. CDR3 sequence reads: CASSSTGGQGAAEQYF. The CDR3, as DNA: TGCGCCAGCAGCTCCACCGGGGGACAGGGGGCAGCCGAGCAGTACTTC.

The V call is TRBV6-5, the J call TRBJ1-4; TRBD1 aligns across 9 bases. The CDR3 consists of 15 residues. V was clipped by 4 bases and J by 4 bases; unmatched bases: 4. CDR1 MNHEY and CDR2 SVGAGI come from the germline V gene. The CDR3 loop reads CASSWTGEHNEKLFF. The CDR3 nucleotides read TGTGCCAGCAGTTGGACAGGGGAGCATAATGAAAAACTGTTTTTT.

The J gene is TRBJ2-6, the V gene TRBV5-1, with D uncertain. Germline CDR1 SGHRS, CDR2 YFSETQ. V was clipped by 0 bases and J by 0 bases, with 7 bases between them. CDR3 size: 16 residues. The CDR3 bases are TGCGCCAGCAGCTTGGACTCTAGCTCTGGGGCCAACGTCCTGACTTTC. Translation: CASSLDSSSGANVLTF. The full variable domain, its missing parts supplied by reference TRBV5-1 and TRBJ2-6, is KAGVTQTPRYLIKTRGQQVTLSCSPISGHRSVSWYQQTPGQGLQFLFEYFSETQRNKGNFPGRFSGRQFSNSRSEMNVSTLELGDSALYLCASSLDSSSGANVLTFGAGSRLTVL.

The chain couples TRBV5-6 to TRBJ2-7; 10 bases match TRBD2. Trimming cost V 5 bases and J 5 bases; bases outside gene matches: 7. CDR1 SGHDT and CDR2 YYEEEE come from the germline V gene. The CDR3 is 14 amino acids. CDR3 residues: CASRESGTSDEQYF. DNA for the CDR3: TGTGCCAGCAGGGAAAGTGGGACTAGCGACGAGCAGTACTTC.

This chain connects TRBV5-1 to TRBJ1-1; D possibly corresponds to TRBD1 (5 bases). Per germline, CDR1 SGHRS and CDR2 YFSETQ. The CDR3 has 14 amino acids. With 4 bases removed from V and 2 bases from J, the gap between germline ends came to 12 bases. In DNA form, the CDR3 reads TGCGCCAGCAGCCTGGGGACTACCAACACTGAAGCTTTCTTT. Its protein product is CASSLGTTNTEAFF.

The chain employs TRBV5-5 and TRBJ2-7, with D uncertain. The V gene lost 2 bases and the J gene lost 1 base, with 7 bases spanning the gap. Per the germline V gene, CDR1 is SGHKS and CDR2 is YYEKEE (reference sequence). The CDR3 extends over 13 amino acids. CDR3 DNA: TGTGCCAGCAGCTTCCCCGTTTCCTACGAGCAGTACTTC. This gives the protein CASSFPVSYEQYF.

The gene calls are TRBV6-1 and TRBJ2-3; D unclear. The CDR3 totals 12 residues. The V gene's germline CDR1 is MNHNS and CDR2 SASEGT. Deletions cut 2 bases from V and 6 bases from J, with 6 bases between. CDR3 DNA: TGTGCCAGCAGTGAATCGAGGGATACGCAGTATTTT. Translation: CASSESRDTQYF.

V usage is TRBV3-1 (or the pseudogene TRBV3-2) and J usage is TRBJ1-2, with 8 bases lining up with TRBD1. This CDR3 region has 16 residues. The V and J ends lost 5 bases and 4 bases, in that order; junction bases with no gene match: 12. Germline V gene data show CDR1 as LGHDT and CDR2 as YNNKEL (reference sequence). The CDR3 loop is CASSRNARGQGYGYTF. CDR3 in DNA: TGTGCCAGCAGCAGAAACGCCAGGGGGCAAGGCTATGGCTACACCTTC.

The chain employs TRBV5-1 and TRBJ1-2; 10 bases align to TRBD1. Germline CDR1 reads SGHRS; CDR2 reads YFSETQ. CDR3 length: 15 residues. V was pared by 2 bases and J by 4 bases, with 5 bases of the junction left unmatched. The CDR3: CASSLTGTGVYGYTF. Here the CDR3 DNA reads TGCGCCAGCAGCTTAACCGGGACAGGGGTCTATGGCTACACCTTC.

This clone showed up just a few times. The chain is built from TRBV7-3 and TRBJ2-2; D possibly corresponds to TRBD1 (6 bases). Germline CDR1 reads SGHTA; CDR2 reads FQGTGA. Trimming stripped 9 bases from V and 7 bases from J, with 9 bases between. The CDR3 spans 11 residues. This CDR3 reads CARQGIGELFF. In DNA form, the CDR3 reads TGTGCCAGACAGGGTATCGGGGAGCTGTTTTTT.